The source of this T cell receptor beta chain is a study of T cell responses to AZD1222 COVID-19 vaccine. Concerning this clone: The antigen is unknown.

Only in-frame clones appear in the TCRdb table, and some are missing; sequencing was by immunoSEQ multiplex PCR. This sample has about 75,000 clones, with about 91% found just once. The study's findings and limits: The study sampled repertoires only after the peak T cell response. Clonal diversity was possibly underestimated, and white British individuals and females predominated among donors. Breadth and depth of Spike-specific TCRs rose after two AZD1222 doses.

This clonotype originated in an adult who received the MenACWY meningococcal vaccine as a control. Sequences were derived from peripheral blood, sampled 28 days after the second dose of the MenACWY control vaccine.

Here the CDR3 reads CSASGGQWYTEAFF. The CDR3 DNA sequence: TGCAGTGCTAGTGGGGGTCAGTGGTACACTGAAGCTTTCTTT. The chain joins TRBV20-1 to TRBJ1-1, with a possible D match to TRBD1 (5 bases). CDR3 size: 14 residues. Germline CDR1 DFQATT, CDR2 SNEGSKA (reference sequence). Trimming shortened V by 3 bases and J by 3 bases, and 14 bases separated the two germline ends.